The rows below give T cell receptor beta chains drawn from one sample of a study of response to subunit inactivated influenza vaccine. TCRdb used MiXCR to reprocess the RT-PCR reads, holding one entry per CDR3 protein. The repertoire holds about 540,000 distinct CDR3 sequences, with 12% to 15% as singletons. The specimen comprised PBMCs from blood, sampled approximately 12 days after vaccination. Receptors were obtained from a man in his fifties who received an inactivated influenza vaccine. CDR3s include the opening cysteine and the closing phenylalanine or tryptophan. Each record gives: V gene, clone size, J gene, D gene, CDR3 protein, CDR3 DNA. A D gene is named only where the DNA matches it firmly. Expanded clones get a size class; other rows say once, few or many, or leave the size out.

TRBV29-1	few	TRBJ2-7	TRBD2	CSVAGLARGAYEQYF	TGCAGCGTTGCGGGACTAGCACGGGGAGCCTACGAGCAGTACTTC
TRBV4-1	.	TRBJ2-5	.	CASSQDWGGPETQYF	TGCGCCAGCAGCCAAGATTGGGGGGGGCCGGAGACCCAGTACTTC
TRBV6-2/TRBV6-3	few	TRBJ1-6	TRBD1	CASSFGQANSPLHF	TGTGCCAGCAGTTTCGGACAGGCTAATTCACCCCTCCACTTT
TRBV12-3/TRBV12-4	.	TRBJ2-5	.	CASSLLASETQYF	TGTGCCAGCAGTTTACTAGCGTCGGAGACCCAGTACTTC
TRBV2	few	TRBJ2-4	TRBD2	CASNIAGESIQYF	TGTGCCAGCAATATAGCGGGAGAGAGCATTCAGTACTTC
TRBV21-1	few	TRBJ2-7	.	CASIKVPASSYEQYF	TGTGCCAGCATCAAGGTTCCTGCTAGCTCCTACGAGCAGTACTTC
TRBV7-6	.	TRBJ1-2	TRBD1	CASGGRGIANYGYTF	TGTGCCAGCGGGGGCAGGGGGATAGCTAACTATGGCTACACCTTC
TRBV7-2	few	TRBJ2-1	.	CASTARGSYNEQFF	TGTGCCAGCACCGCTCGGGGGTCCTACAATGAGCAGTTCTTC
TRBV29-1	few	TRBJ2-1	.	CSVAVGPYNEQFF	TGCAGCGTCGCGGTGGGCCCCTACAATGAGCAGTTCTTC
TRBV10-3	.	TRBJ2-1	.	CAISEFSGGHNSYNEQFF	TGTGCCATCAGTGAGTTTTCCGGGGGTCATAATTCCTACAATGAGCAGTTCTTC
TRBV6-1	.	TRBJ1-5	.	CASSTPTRGSNQPQHF	TGTGCCAGCAGTACGCCGACGCGGGGTAGCAATCAGCCCCAGCATTTT
TRBV29-1	few	TRBJ2-7	.	CSVRREGYEQYF	TGCAGCGTTCGTCGGGAAGGTTACGAGCAGTACTTC
TRBV12-3/TRBV12-4	few	TRBJ1-1	.	CASVTAVNTEAFF	TGTGCCAGCGTCACGGCGGTGAACACTGAAGCTTTCTTT
TRBV28	few	TRBJ2-7	TRBD1	CASSNPTGGITYEQYF	TGTGCCAGCAGTAACCCGACAGGGGGCATTACCTACGAGCAGTACTTC
TRBV5-5	.	TRBJ2-3	.	CASSLGVVSRNGAQYF	TGTGCCAGCAGCTTGGGCGTGGTTTCAAGGAACGGGGCGCAGTATTTT
TRBV3-1	.	TRBJ2-7	.	CASSQQSSYEQYF	TGTGCCAGCAGCCAGCAGAGTTCCTACGAGCAGTACTTC
TRBV10-2	.	TRBJ2-2	.	CASTRDRNTGELFF	TGCGCCAGCACCAGAGACAGAAACACCGGGGAGCTGTTTTTT
TRBV12-3/TRBV12-4	.	TRBJ1-1	.	CASSPSRLVAFF	TGTGCCAGCAGTCCCTCACGTCTGGTCGCTTTCTTT
TRBV30	.	TRBJ1-6	.	CAWGDSSPLHF	TGTGCCTGGGGGGATTCTTCACCCCTCCACTTT
TRBV5-6	few	TRBJ2-3	.	CASSSISGTDTQYF	TGTGCCAGCAGCTCCATTAGCGGAACAGATACGCAGTATTTT
TRBV6-1	.	TRBJ1-2	TRBD1	CASSPTKDRGLSYGYTF	TGTGCCAGCAGCCCGACCAAGGACAGGGGGTTGAGCTATGGCTACACCTTC
TRBV29-1	.	TRBJ2-5	.	CSVEDAYKGNF	TGCAGCGTTGAAGATGCCTACAAGGGGAACTTC
TRBV20-1	.	TRBJ2-7	TRBD2	CSARDPRLAGYEQYF	TGCAGTGCTAGAGATCCCCGGCTAGCGGGATACGAGCAGTACTTC
TRBV2	few	TRBJ2-2	.	CASKPTGELFF	TGTGCCAGCAAGCCGACCGGGGAGCTGTTTTTT
TRBV7-7	.	TRBJ1-6	TRBD1	CASSPLLQGAKSPLHF	TGTGCCAGCAGCCCACTTTTGCAGGGGGCTAAGTCACCCCTCCACTTT
TRBV2	.	TRBJ2-1	.	CASSEKGLYNEQFF	TGTGCCAGCAGTGAAAAGGGTCTTTACAATGAGCAGTTCTTC
TRBV5-1	.	TRBJ2-1	TRBD1	CASSRGQGTGVDNEQFF	TGCGCCAGCAGCAGGGGACAGGGGACCGGGGTGGACAATGAGCAGTTCTTC
TRBV4-2	few	TRBJ2-7	.	CASSQDRNEQYF	TGTGCCAGCAGCCAAGATAGGAACGAGCAGTACTTC
TRBV6-1	.	TRBJ2-2	.	CASRLTGAGTGELFF	TGTGCCAGCAGGCTTACGGGTGCCGGCACCGGGGAGCTGTTTTTT
TRBV5-1	few	TRBJ1-3	TRBD1	CASSQTGAGNTIYF	TGCGCCAGCAGCCAGACAGGGGCTGGAAACACCATATATTTT
TRBV11-2	.	TRBJ1-1	.	CASSLGLDTEAFF	TGTGCCAGCAGCTTAGGATTGGACACTGAAGCTTTCTTT
TRBV7-8	.	TRBJ1-5	.	CASSLVRGGQPQHF	TGTGCCAGCAGCTTAGTAAGGGGAGGACAGCCCCAGCATTTT
TRBV7-2	.	TRBJ1-5	TRBD1	CASSTNRGSQPQHF	TGTGCCAGCAGTACTAACAGGGGGAGTCAGCCCCAGCATTTT
TRBV4-1	.	TRBJ2-2	.	CASSQEDVDTGELFF	TGCGCCAGCAGCCAAGAGGACGTGGACACCGGGGAGCTGTTTTTT
TRBV24-1	.	TRBJ1-1	.	CATSGTGSGAFF	TGTGCCACCAGTGGCACAGGGTCGGGCGCTTTCTTT
TRBV20-1	.	TRBJ2-5	.	CSARDRRTVLQETQYF	TGCAGTGCTAGAGATCGTCGGACGGTCCTACAAGAGACCCAGTACTTC
TRBV20-1	few	TRBJ2-3	.	CSARYTGWGTDTQYF	TGCAGTGCTAGATACACAGGGTGGGGCACAGATACGCAGTATTTT
TRBV5-1	few	TRBJ1-3	.	CASSLNTDGNTIYF	TGCGCCAGCAGCTTGAACACGGACGGAAACACCATATATTTT
TRBV6-2/TRBV6-3	many	TRBJ2-1	TRBD2	CASSRLAANNEQFF	TGTGCCAGCAGTCGGCTAGCGGCAAACAATGAGCAGTTCTTC
TRBV27	many	TRBJ2-3	.	CASSPRASTDTQYF	TGTGCCAGCAGTCCCCGGGCCTCCACAGATACGCAGTATTTT
TRBV18	few	TRBJ2-2	.	CASSPRPGAYSGGTNTGELFF	TGTGCCAGCTCACCACGACCGGGGGCGTATTCTGGAGGGACGAACACCGGGGAGCTGTTTTTT
TRBV7-8	.	TRBJ2-2	.	CASSFPPSVNTGELFF	TGTGCCAGCAGCTTTCCTCCCTCCGTAAACACCGGGGAGCTGTTTTTT
TRBV2	many	TRBJ2-5	TRBD2	CASGPTSLETQYF	TGTGCCAGCGGCCCGACTAGCTTGGAGACCCAGTACTTC
TRBV5-1	.	TRBJ2-1	TRBD1	CASSLEPGQGANEQFF	TGCGCCAGCAGCTTGGAACCGGGACAGGGGGCCAATGAGCAGTTCTTC
TRBV29-1	few	TRBJ2-7	TRBD2	CSVALRLADPYEQYF	TGCAGCGTTGCGCTTCGACTAGCGGATCCCTACGAGCAGTACTTC
TRBV12-3/TRBV12-4	few	TRBJ2-7	.	CASSRELGEQYF	TGTGCCAGCAGTCGAGAGCTGGGCGAGCAGTACTTC
TRBV7-2	few	TRBJ2-5	.	CASSSGTLGTQYF	TGTGCCAGCAGCTCGGGGACCCTTGGGACCCAGTACTTC
TRBV20-1	.	TRBJ2-4	TRBD2	CSAREAGGGKNIQYF	TGCAGTGCTAGAGAGGCGGGGGGCGGGAAAAACATTCAGTACTTC
TRBV5-1	few	TRBJ2-2	TRBD2	CASSHPRTSGKIF	TGCGCCAGCAGCCACCCCCGGACTAGCGGGAAGATTTTT
TRBV7-9	many	TRBJ1-1	.	CASSTGQNTEAFF	TGTGCCAGCAGCACCGGACAGAACACTGAAGCTTTCTTT
TRBV12-3/TRBV12-4	.	TRBJ1-3	.	CASSFRTATDTIYF	TGTGCCAGCAGTTTTCGCACTGCCACGGACACCATATATTTT
TRBV20-1	.	TRBJ1-6	TRBD1	CSASSDRAYSPLHF	TGCAGTGCTAGTTCTGACAGGGCCTATTCACCCCTCCACTTT
TRBV3-1	.	TRBJ1-5	.	CASSQGPGDQPQHF	TGTGCCAGCAGCCAAGGACCGGGGGACCAGCCCCAGCATTTT